The T cell receptor beta chain described here comes from a study of beta chain features in type 1 diabetes. This clone was found many times. Its specificity is not known. V lost 6 bases, J lost 4 bases, and 4 bases stayed unmatched. The CDR3 contains 14 residues. Germline loops: CDR1 SNHLY, CDR2 FYNNEI. Broader study findings: A pattern of fewer insertions and more deletions at VDJ junctions was seen in type 1 diabetes patients.

Expressed TCRB transcripts were sequenced because the isolated RNA had all been reverse transcribed beforehand. Sequencing of naive, central memory and regulatory T cell samples gave an average of roughly 4 million reads. Here immunoSEQ multiplex PCR was the method, and the copy in TCRdb shows in-frame clones only, minus some. This repertoire shows 150,000 to 200,000 clones, more than 10% found once; its top ten account for 0.6% to 0.8%. This sequence originates from a woman aged 18-29 years in good health. Sequences were obtained from central memory CD4+ T cells from blood. The J gene is TRBJ2-1, the V gene TRBV2, with 9 bases aligning to TRBD1. The CDR3 reads CASRAGQGYNEQFF. CDR3 coding DNA: TGTGCCAGCAGGGCGGGACAGGGATACAATGAGCAGTTCTTC.